The sequence of this T cell receptor beta chain was determined in a study of CD8 T cells in Susac syndrome. Study findings and constraints: Only a relatively small number of individuals were included in the TCR sequencing and HLA analysis.

As to this clonotype: Its specificity is not known.

CDR3 size: 16 residues. Trimming at V came to 0 bases and at J to 2 bases, leaving 4 bases not matched to a gene. The germline V gene encodes CDR1 SGHTA and CDR2 FQGTGA. The RNA, about 0.5 to 1 ug, was put through reverse transcription using random hexamers. TCR beta CDR3 was amplified by immunoSEQ multiplex PCR. This amplification extended across 54 Vbeta and 13 Jbeta segments. One entry per CDR3 protein, called by TCRdb with MiXCR from the immunoSEQ multiplex PCR reads. The data show more than 70,000 distinct CDR3 sequences, approximately 92% seen once. Blood CD8+ and CD4+ T cells underwent high-throughput TCR beta sequencing. The CD8+ and CD4+ T cells were negatively isolated, with the TEMRA cells enriched by FACS.

The receptor was isolated from a human donor in good health. The chain uses TRBV7-3 and TRBJ2-3, with 8 bases lining up with TRBD2. Source material: CD8+ T cells from PBMCs. CDR3 sequence: CASSLTGGAPTDTQYF. As DNA, the CDR3 is TGTGCCAGCAGCTTAACCGGGGGGGCGCCCACAGATACGCAGTATTTT. The complete variable domain, with remaining parts taken from reference TRBV7-3 and TRBJ2-3, reads GAGVSQTPSNKVTEKGKYVELRCDPISGHTALYWYRQSLGQGPEFLIYFQGTGAADDSGLPNDRFFAVRPEGSVSTLKIQRTERGDSAVYLCASSLTGGAPTDTQYFGPGTRLTVL.